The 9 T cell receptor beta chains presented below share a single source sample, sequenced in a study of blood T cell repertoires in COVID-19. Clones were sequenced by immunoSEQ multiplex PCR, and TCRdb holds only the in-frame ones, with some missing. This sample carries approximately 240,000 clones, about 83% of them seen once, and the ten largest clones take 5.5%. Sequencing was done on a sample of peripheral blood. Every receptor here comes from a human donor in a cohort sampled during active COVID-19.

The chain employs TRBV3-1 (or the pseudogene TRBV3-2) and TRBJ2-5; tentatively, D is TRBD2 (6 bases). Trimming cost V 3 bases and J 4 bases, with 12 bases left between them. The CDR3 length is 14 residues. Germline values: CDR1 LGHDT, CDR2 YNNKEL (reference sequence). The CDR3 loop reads CASSQKRRVETQYF. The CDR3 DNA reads TGTGCCAGCAGCCAGAAGCGGAGGGTAGAGACCCAGTACTTC.

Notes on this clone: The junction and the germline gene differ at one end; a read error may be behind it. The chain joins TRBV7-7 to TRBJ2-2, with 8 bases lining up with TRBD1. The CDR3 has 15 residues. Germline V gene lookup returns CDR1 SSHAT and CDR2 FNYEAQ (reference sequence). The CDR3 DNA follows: TGTGCTAGCAGCTCGGACAGGGCGAACACCGGGGAGCTGTTTTTT. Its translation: CASSSDRANTGELFF.

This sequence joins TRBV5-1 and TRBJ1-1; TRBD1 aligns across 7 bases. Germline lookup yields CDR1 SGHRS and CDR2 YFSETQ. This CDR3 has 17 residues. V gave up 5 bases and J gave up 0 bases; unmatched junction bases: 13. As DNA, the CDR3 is TGCGCCAGCAGTTGGACGGACTTTCAGGGGGTGAACACTGAAGCTTTCTTT. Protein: CASSWTDFQGVNTEAFF.

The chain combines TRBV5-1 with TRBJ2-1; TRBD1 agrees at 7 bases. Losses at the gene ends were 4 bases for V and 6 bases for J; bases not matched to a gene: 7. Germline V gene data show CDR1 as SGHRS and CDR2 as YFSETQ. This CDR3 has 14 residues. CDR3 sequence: CASSLQTGPNEQFF. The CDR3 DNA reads TGCGCCAGCAGCCTTCAGACAGGGCCCAATGAGCAGTTCTTC. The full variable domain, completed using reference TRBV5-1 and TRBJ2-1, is KAGVTQTPRYLIKTRGQQVTLSCSPISGHRSVSWYQQTPGQGLQFLFEYFSETQRNKGNFPGRFSGRQFSNSRSEMNVSTLELGDSALYLCASSLQTGPNEQFFGPGTRLTVL.

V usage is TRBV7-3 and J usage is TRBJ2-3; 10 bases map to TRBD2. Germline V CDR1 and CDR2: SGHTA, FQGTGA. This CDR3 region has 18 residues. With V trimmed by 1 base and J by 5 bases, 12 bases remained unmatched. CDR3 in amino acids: CASSLRSRFLAGEDTQYF. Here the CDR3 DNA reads TGTGCCAGCAGCTTAAGGAGTCGGTTCCTAGCGGGGGAAGATACGCAGTATTTT.

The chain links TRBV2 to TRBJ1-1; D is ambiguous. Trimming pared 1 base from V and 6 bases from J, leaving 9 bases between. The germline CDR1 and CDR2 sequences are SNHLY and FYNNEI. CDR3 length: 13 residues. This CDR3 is CASSEVSEAEAFF. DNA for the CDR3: TGTGCCAGCAGTGAAGTAAGCGAGGCTGAAGCTTTCTTT.

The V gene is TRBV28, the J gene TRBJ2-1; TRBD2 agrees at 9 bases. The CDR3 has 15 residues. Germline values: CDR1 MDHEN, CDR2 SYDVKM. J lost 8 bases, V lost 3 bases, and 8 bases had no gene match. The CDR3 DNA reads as TGTGCCAGCAGTTTCCTCCGCGGGAGGGCCTATGAGCAGTTCTTC. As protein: CASSFLRGRAYEQFF.

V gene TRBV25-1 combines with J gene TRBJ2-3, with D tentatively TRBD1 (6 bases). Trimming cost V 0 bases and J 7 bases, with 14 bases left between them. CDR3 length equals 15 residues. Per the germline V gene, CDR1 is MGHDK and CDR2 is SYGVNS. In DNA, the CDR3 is TGTGCCAGCAGTGAATATAGGGGGTTGGGGAATACGCAGTATTTT. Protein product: CASSEYRGLGNTQYF.

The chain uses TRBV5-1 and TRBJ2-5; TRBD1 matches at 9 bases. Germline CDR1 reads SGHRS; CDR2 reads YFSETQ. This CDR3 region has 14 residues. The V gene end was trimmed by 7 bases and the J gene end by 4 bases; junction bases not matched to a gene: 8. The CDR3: CASFPGDRAETQYF. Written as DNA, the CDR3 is TGCGCCAGCTTCCCGGGGGACAGGGCAGAGACCCAGTACTTC.